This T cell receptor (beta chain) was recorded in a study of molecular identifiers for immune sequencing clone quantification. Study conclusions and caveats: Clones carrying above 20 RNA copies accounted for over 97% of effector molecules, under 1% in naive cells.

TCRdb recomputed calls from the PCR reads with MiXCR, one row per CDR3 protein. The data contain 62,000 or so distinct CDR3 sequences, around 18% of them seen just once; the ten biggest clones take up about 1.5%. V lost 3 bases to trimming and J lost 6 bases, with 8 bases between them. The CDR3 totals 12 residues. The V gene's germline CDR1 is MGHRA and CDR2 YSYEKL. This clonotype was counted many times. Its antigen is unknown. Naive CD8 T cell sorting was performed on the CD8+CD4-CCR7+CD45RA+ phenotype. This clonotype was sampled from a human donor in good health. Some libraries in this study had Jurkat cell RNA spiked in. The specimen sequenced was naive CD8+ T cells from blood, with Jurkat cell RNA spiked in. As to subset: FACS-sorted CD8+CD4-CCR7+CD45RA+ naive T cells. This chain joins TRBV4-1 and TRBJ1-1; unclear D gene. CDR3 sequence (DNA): TGCGCCAGCAGCCATCCGCTTTCTGAAGCTTTCTTT. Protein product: CASSHPLSEAFF.